Below, 25 T cell receptor beta chains from the same sample are listed, as sequenced in a study of cytomegalovirus exposure and HLA in healthy donors. The repertoire was sequenced with immunoSEQ multiplex PCR; TCRdb's copy has only in-frame clones and lacks some. The sample holds roughly 200,000 clones, roughly nine tenths seen once. Sequenced material: PBMCs. These receptors were obtained from a man younger than 40 in good health and CMV-seropositive.

This rearrangement joins TRBV29-1 to TRBJ2-4; D not resolved. The germline CDR1 and CDR2 sequences are SQVTM and ANQGSEA. V lost 3 bases, J lost 8 bases, and 8 bases lay in between. The CDR3 totals 11 residues. CDR3 in amino acids: CSVDSRDIQYF. CDR3 DNA: TGCAGCGTTGACAGTCGGGACATTCAGTACTTC.

The rearrangement links TRBV7-6 to TRBJ2-7; D is perhaps TRBD1 (5 bases). Trimming left V 5 bases short and J 3 bases short, with 11 bases between. The CDR3 is made up of 13 amino acids. CDR1 and CDR2 from the germline V gene are SGHVS and FNYEAQ. CDR3 amino acids: CASSANRRYEQYF. The CDR3 DNA follows: TGTGCCAGCAGCGCGAACAGGCGCTACGAGCAGTACTTC.

CDR3 protein: CASSTVGDTQYF. In DNA form, the CDR3 reads TGTGCCAGCAGCACCGTCGGGGATACGCAGTATTTT. This chain uses TRBV7-6 with TRBJ2-3, with D unresolved. The V end was cut by 5 bases, the J end by 6 bases, with 9 bases between. The CDR3 loop spans 12 amino acids. Germline values: CDR1 SGHVS, CDR2 FNYEAQ.

This clone turned up a few times. This chain connects TRBV18 to TRBJ1-3, with unresolved D. The CDR3 is 14 amino acids. The V gene's germline CDR1 is KGHSH and CDR2 LQKENI. Trimming took off 8 bases at V and 2 bases at J, with 13 bases between the two ends. The CDR3 DNA reads as TGTGCCAGCGCAGAGGCTGGGGCTGGAAACACCATATATTTT. This sequence encodes CASAEAGAGNTIYF.

The rearrangement joins TRBV19 to TRBJ2-7; D remains ambiguous. V was pared by 5 bases and J by 0 bases, with 11 bases between. Germline CDR1 LNHDA, CDR2 SQIVND (reference sequence). This CDR3 is built from 14 residues. CDR3 sequence: CASSPDGLSYEQYF. For the CDR3, the DNA is TGTGCCAGTAGTCCAGACGGGCTCTCCTACGAGCAGTACTTC.

Comment on this clone: One junction end does not reproduce the germline sequence, and a read error may be involved. CDR3 sequence reads: CASSLAVGGEAFF. DNA for the CDR3: TGTGCTAGCAGCTTAGCGGTAGGCGGTGAAGCTTTCTTT. V is TRBV7-7 and J is TRBJ1-1; D is unclear. The CDR3 runs 13 residues. Germline V gene sequence: CDR1 SSHAT, CDR2 FNYEAQ (reference sequence). The full variable domain, in which reference TRBV7-7 and TRBJ1-1 provide the parts outside the CDR3, is GAGVSQSPRYKVTKRGQDVTLRCDPISSHATLYWYQQALGQGPEFLTYFNYEAQPDKSGLPSDRFSAERPEGSISTLTIQRTEQRDSAMYRCASSLAVGGEAFFGQGTRLTVV.

The rearrangement joins TRBV7-9 to TRBJ2-7; the D gene is possibly TRBD2 (6 bases). The germline CDR1 and CDR2 sequences are SEHNR and FQNEAQ (reference sequence). The CDR3 consists of 14 residues. Trimming left V 1 base short and J 3 bases short, with 10 bases between. This CDR3 reads CASSLEEGNYEQYF. The CDR3 nucleotides read TGTGCCAGCAGCTTAGAGGAGGGAAACTACGAGCAGTACTTC.

The chain employs TRBV9 and TRBJ2-7; tentatively, D is TRBD1 or TRBD2 (5 bases each). V lost 0 bases and J 2 bases, leaving 9 bases between the germline ends. The germline CDR1 and CDR2 sequences are SGDLS and YYNGEE. The length of the CDR3 is 14 residues. The CDR3 DNA reads as TGTGCCAGCAGCGTAGGGGACGGTCCCTACGAGCAGTACTTC. Translating it yields CASSVGDGPYEQYF.

The rearrangement uses TRBV9 and TRBJ2-1, with D perhaps matching TRBD1 or TRBD2 (5 bases each). V dropped 0 bases and J dropped 8 bases, with 9 bases sitting between them. The CDR3 length is 13 residues. Germline lookup yields CDR1 SGDLS and CDR2 YYNGEE. For the CDR3, the DNA is TGTGCCAGCAGCGTAGGAGGGGTCGATGAGCAGTTCTTC. Translation: CASSVGGVDEQFF.

This clone was detected only once. This rearrangement joins TRBV7-2 to TRBJ2-6; 7 positions agree with TRBD1. The CDR3 totals 18 residues. V gave up 4 bases and J gave up 0 bases; unmatched junction bases: 9. CDR1 SGHTA and CDR2 FQGNSA come from the germline V gene. CDR3 coding DNA: TGTGCCAGCAGCTCGGGGACAGTACAAAGCTCTGGGGCCAACGTCCTGACTTTC. Protein: CASSSGTVQSSGANVLTF.

The chain recombines TRBV6-1 with TRBJ1-1; D uncertain. The CDR3 spans 14 residues. Germline CDR1 is MNHNS and CDR2 is SASEGT. Trimming removed 3 bases at V and 8 bases at J, with 16 bases between. CDR3 sequence reads: CASSDPGSILEAFF. The CDR3 DNA reads as TGTGCCAGCAGTGATCCCGGGTCAATCTTAGAAGCTTTCTTT.

This clone was picked up a small number of times. The chain carries TRBV9 and TRBJ1-2; D remains ambiguous. V lost 3 bases to trimming and J lost 5 bases, with 5 bases between them. The CDR3 extends over 11 amino acids. Germline CDR1 reads SGDLS; CDR2 reads YYNGEE. CDR3 sequence reads: CASSGRYGYTF. Here the CDR3 DNA reads TGTGCCAGCAGCGGACGGTATGGCTACACCTTC. Complete variable domain (other parts from reference TRBV9 and TRBJ1-2): DSGVTQTPKHLITATGQRVTLRCSPRSGDLSVYWYQQSLDQGLQFLIQYYNGEERAKGNILERFSAQQFPDLHSELNLSSLELGDSALYFCASSGRYGYTFGSGTRLTVV.

A few counts support this clone. The chain employs TRBV4-3 and TRBJ1-6; 8 nucleotides align to TRBD1. CDR3 length: 14 amino acids. Trimming at V came to 4 bases and at J to 10 bases, leaving 6 bases not matched to a gene. Germline CDR1 and CDR2: LGHNA and YSLEER. The CDR3 DNA is TGCGCCAGCAGCCTGGACAGGGTTAACTCACCCCTCCACTTT. Translation: CASSLDRVNSPLHF.

V usage is TRBV7-2 and J usage is TRBJ2-1; D call uncertain. Trimming cost V 1 base and J 9 bases, with 10 bases left between them. Germline-derived CDR1 and CDR2 are SGHTA and FQGNSA. This CDR3 contains 13 residues. In DNA, the CDR3 is TGTGCCAGCAGCTTAGGTCCTACGGTTGAGCAGTTCTTC. Translating gives CASSLGPTVEQFF. Combining the CDR3 with reference TRBV7-2 and TRBJ2-1 gives the whole variable domain GAGVSQSPSNKVTEKGKDVELRCDPISGHTALYWYRQSLGQGLEFLIYFQGNSAPDKSGLPSDRFSAERTGGSVSTLTIQRTQQEDSAVYLCASSLGPTVEQFFGPGTRLTVL.

This chain joins TRBV5-1 and TRBJ2-1, with D unresolved. V lost 7 bases and J lost 11, with 7 bases in between. The CDR3 runs to 9 residues. Germline CDR1 reads SGHRS; CDR2 reads YFSETQ. The CDR3 DNA sequence: TGCGCCAGCCCATCCCAGCAGTTCTTC. This codes for CASPSQQFF.

The J gene is TRBJ1-1, the V gene TRBV29-1; D unresolved. Germline-derived CDR1 and CDR2 are SQVTM and ANQGSEA. Trimming stripped 8 bases from V and 4 bases from J, with 20 bases between. The CDR3 has 14 amino acids. The CDR3 region is CSISPLDFGTEAFF. The CDR3 region has the DNA TGCAGCATTTCCCCACTTGATTTTGGCACTGAAGCTTTCTTT.

The V gene is TRBV19, the J gene TRBJ1-5; the match to TRBD1 covers 8 bases. The germline CDR1 and CDR2 sequences are LNHDA and SQIVND (reference sequence). V shed 6 bases and J 5 bases; nucleotides not matched to a gene: 3. The CDR3 covers 13 residues. In DNA, the CDR3 is TGTGCCAGTAGGACAGGGGTGGATCAGCCCCAGCATTTT. It translates to CASRTGVDQPQHF.

This clone came up once. The gene calls are TRBV28 and TRBJ2-7; D not certain. The CDR3 loop spans 18 amino acids. Trimming cost V 10 bases and J 3 bases, with 31 bases left between them. Per the germline V gene, CDR1 is MDHEN and CDR2 is SYDVKM. The CDR3 nucleotides read TGTGCCACCGATCGGCGCCCCTTGGGTGTGTTAGTCGGCTACGAGCAGTACTTC. Its translation: CATDRRPLGVLVGYEQYF.

This clone was counted a single time. The rearrangement links TRBV7-9 to TRBJ1-5, with D unresolved. Per the germline V gene, CDR1 is SEHNR and CDR2 is FQNEAQ (reference sequence). The length of the CDR3 is 13 residues. The V end was cut by 2 bases, the J end by 4 bases, with 6 bases between. In nucleotides, the CDR3 is TGTGCCAGCAGCTTAATACAGAATCAGCCCCAGCATTTT. Its translation is CASSLIQNQPQHF.

J is TRBJ2-7 and V is TRBV21-1. TRBV21-1 is recorded as a pseudogene. This CDR3 has 16 residues. DNA of the CDR3: TGTGCCAGCAGCAAAGTCCAGCAGACCGTTCCCTACGAGCAGTACTTC. Translation gives CASSKVQQTVPYEQYF.

This clone was observed a few times. J is TRBJ1-1 and V is TRBV2, with 9 bases matching TRBD1. Germline V gene data show CDR1 as SNHLY and CDR2 as FYNNEI. There are 14 residues in the CDR3. V was clipped by 3 bases and J by 7 bases; unmatched bases: 6. CDR3 protein: CASSDRDRAVEAFF. The CDR3 bases are TGTGCCAGCAGTGATCGGGACAGGGCGGTTGAAGCTTTCTTT.

The CDR3 reads CASSRGTYEQYF. Here the CDR3 DNA reads TGTGCCAGCAGCAGGGGCACCTACGAGCAGTACTTC. V and J are TRBV6-5 and TRBJ2-7; D perhaps matches TRBD1 (6 bases). This CDR3 is built from 12 residues. Per the germline V gene, CDR1 is MNHEY and CDR2 is SVGAGI. Trimming cost V 6 bases and J 2 bases, with 8 bases left between them.

This sequence joins TRBV29-1 and TRBJ2-7, with D tentatively TRBD1 or TRBD2 (5 bases each). This CDR3 comprises 15 residues. Trimming cost V 1 base and J 0 bases, with 13 bases left between them. The germline gives CDR1 SQVTM, CDR2 ANQGSEA. The CDR3 spells CSVEGDPGSSYEQYF. DNA for the CDR3: TGCAGCGTTGAAGGGGACCCGGGCAGCTCCTACGAGCAGTACTTC.

The chain couples TRBV6-6 to TRBJ2-1; a possible D gene is TRBD1 (5 bases). Trimming shortened V by 0 bases and J by 3 bases, and 6 bases separated the two germline ends. Germline V gene data show CDR1 as MNHNY and CDR2 as SVGAGI (reference sequence). The CDR3 length is 14 residues. The CDR3 here is CASSYSQGYNEQFF. The CDR3 DNA sequence: TGTGCCAGCAGTTACTCGCAGGGCTACAATGAGCAGTTCTTC.

The CDR3 DNA is TGTGCCAGCAATCCTGAGACCTACGAGCAGTACTTC. Its protein is CASNPETYEQYF. The genes are TRBV2 and TRBJ2-7; D not resolved. Trimming stripped 7 bases from V and 2 bases from J, with 9 bases between. This CDR3 region has 12 residues. The germline CDR1 and CDR2 sequences are SNHLY and FYNNEI.